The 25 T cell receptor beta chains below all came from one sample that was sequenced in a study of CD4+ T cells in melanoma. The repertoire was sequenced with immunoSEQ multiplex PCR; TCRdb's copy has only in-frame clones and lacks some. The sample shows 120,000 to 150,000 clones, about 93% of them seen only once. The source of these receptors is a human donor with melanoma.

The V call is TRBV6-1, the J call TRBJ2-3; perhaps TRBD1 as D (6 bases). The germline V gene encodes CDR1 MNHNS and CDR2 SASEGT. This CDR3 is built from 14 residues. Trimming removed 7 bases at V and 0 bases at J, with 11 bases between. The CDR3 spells CASKDSSSTDTQYF. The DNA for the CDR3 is TGTGCCAGCAAGGACAGCTCTAGCACAGATACGCAGTATTTT.

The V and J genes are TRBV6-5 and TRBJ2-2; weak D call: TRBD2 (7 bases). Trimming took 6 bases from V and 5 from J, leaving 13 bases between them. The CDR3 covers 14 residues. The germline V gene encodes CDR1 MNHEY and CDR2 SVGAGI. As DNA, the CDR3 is TGTGCCAGCAGAAGAGGGGGGGCGACCGGGGAGCTGTTTTTT. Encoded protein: CASRRGGATGELFF.

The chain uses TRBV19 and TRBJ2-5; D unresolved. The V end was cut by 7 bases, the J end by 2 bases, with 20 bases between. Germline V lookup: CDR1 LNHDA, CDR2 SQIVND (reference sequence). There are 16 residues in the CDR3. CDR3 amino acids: CASTPDTLLLQETQYF. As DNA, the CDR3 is TGTGCCAGTACCCCCGACACACTCCTATTACAAGAGACCCAGTACTTC.

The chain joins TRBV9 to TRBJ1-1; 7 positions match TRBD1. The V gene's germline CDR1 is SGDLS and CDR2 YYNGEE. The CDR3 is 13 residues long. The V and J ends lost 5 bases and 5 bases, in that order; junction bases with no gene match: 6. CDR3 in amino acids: CASSRIQGTEAFF. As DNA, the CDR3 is TGTGCCAGCAGTCGTATACAGGGGACTGAAGCTTTCTTT.

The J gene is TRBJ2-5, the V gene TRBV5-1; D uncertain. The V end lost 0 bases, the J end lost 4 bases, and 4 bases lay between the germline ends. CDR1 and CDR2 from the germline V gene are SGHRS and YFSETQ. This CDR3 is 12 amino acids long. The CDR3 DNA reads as TGCGCCAGCAGCTTGGTCAGAGAGACCCAGTACTTC. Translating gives CASSLVRETQYF.

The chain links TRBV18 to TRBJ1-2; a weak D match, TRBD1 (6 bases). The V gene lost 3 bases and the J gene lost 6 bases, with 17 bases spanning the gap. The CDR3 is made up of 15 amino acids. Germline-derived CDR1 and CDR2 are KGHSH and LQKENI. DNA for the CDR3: TGTGCCAGCTCACCCTTTGGCGGGGGGCGCGATGGCTACACCTTC. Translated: CASSPFGGGRDGYTF.

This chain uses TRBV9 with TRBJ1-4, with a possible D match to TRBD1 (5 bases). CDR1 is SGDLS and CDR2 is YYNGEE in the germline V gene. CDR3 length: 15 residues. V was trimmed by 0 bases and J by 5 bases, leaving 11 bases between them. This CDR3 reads CASSVGNRNNEKLFF. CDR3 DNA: TGTGCCAGCAGCGTAGGTAACAGGAACAATGAAAAACTGTTTTTT.

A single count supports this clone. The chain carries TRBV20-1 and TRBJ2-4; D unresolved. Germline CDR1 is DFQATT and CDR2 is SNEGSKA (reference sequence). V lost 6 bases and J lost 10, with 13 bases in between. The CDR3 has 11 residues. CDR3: CSAGRTRIQYF. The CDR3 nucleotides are TGCAGTGCCGGAAGGACCCGAATTCAGTACTTC.

CDR3 nucleotide sequence: TGTGCCAGCATCGGACAGGCTAACTATGGCTACACCTTC. Its protein product is CASIGQANYGYTF. The rearrangement links TRBV2 to TRBJ1-2; TRBD1 matches at 7 bases. Trimming cost V 7 bases and J 0 bases; bases outside gene matches: 2. The V gene's germline CDR1 is SNHLY and CDR2 FYNNEI. The CDR3 totals 13 residues. Supplemented by reference TRBV2 and TRBJ1-2, the full variable domain reads EPEVTQTPSHQVTQMGQEVILRCVPISNHLYFYWYRQILGQKVEFLVSFYNNEISEKSEIFDDQFSVERPDGSNFTLKIRSTKLEDSAMYFCASIGQANYGYTFGSGTRLTVV.

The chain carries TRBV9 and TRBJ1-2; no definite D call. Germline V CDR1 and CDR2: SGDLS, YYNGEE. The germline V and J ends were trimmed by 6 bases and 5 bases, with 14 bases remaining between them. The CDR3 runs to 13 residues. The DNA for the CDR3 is TGTGCCAGCATGAGTACCGCGACGTATGGCTACACCTTC. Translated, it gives CASMSTATYGYTF. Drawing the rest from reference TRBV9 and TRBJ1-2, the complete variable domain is DSGVTQTPKHLITATGQRVTLRCSPRSGDLSVYWYQQSLDQGLQFLIQYYNGEERAKGNILERFSAQQFPDLHSELNLSSLELGDSALYFCASMSTATYGYTFGSGTRLTVV.

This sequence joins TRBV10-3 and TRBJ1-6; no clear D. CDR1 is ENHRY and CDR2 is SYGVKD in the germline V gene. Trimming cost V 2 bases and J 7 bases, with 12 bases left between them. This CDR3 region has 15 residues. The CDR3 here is CAISEAGPKNSPLHF. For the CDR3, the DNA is TGTGCCATCAGTGAGGCAGGTCCGAAAAATTCACCCCTCCACTTT.

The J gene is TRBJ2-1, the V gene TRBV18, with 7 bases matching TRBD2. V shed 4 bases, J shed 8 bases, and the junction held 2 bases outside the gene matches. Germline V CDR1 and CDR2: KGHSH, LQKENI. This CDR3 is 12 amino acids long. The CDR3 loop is CASSLTSDEQFF. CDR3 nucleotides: TGTGCCAGCTCACTCACTAGCGATGAGCAGTTCTTC.

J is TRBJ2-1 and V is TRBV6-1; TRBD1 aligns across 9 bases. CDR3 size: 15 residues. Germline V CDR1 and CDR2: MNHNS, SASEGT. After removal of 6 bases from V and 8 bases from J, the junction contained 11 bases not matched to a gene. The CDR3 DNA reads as TGTGCCAGCAGGAGGGATACAGGGGGCGTGTATGAGCAGTTCTTC. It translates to CASRRDTGGVYEQFF.

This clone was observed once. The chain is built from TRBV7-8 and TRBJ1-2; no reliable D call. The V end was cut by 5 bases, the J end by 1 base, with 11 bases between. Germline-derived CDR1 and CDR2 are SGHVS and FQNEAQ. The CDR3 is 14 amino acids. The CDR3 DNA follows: TGTGCCAGCAGCCTTGGACGGAATAACTATGGCTACACCTTC. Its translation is CASSLGRNNYGYTF. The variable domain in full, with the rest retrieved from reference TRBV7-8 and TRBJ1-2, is GAGVSQSPRYKVAKRGQDVALRCDPISGHVSLFWYQQALGQGPEFLTYFQNEAQLDKSGLPSDRFFAERPEGSVSTLKIQRTQQEDSAVYLCASSLGRNNYGYTFGSGTRLTVV.

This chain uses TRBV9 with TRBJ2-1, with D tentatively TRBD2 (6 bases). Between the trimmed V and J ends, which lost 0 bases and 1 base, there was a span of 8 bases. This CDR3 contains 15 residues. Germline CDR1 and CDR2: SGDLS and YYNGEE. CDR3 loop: CASSVAGESYNEQFF. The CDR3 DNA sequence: TGTGCCAGCAGCGTAGCGGGGGAGTCCTACAATGAGCAGTTCTTC.

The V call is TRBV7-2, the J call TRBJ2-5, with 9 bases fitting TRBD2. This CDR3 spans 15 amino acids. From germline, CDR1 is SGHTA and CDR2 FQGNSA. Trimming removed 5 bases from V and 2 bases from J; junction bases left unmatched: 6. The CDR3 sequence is CASSARGGGQETQYF. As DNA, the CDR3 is TGTGCCAGCAGCGCGCGGGGGGGCGGTCAAGAGACCCAGTACTTC.

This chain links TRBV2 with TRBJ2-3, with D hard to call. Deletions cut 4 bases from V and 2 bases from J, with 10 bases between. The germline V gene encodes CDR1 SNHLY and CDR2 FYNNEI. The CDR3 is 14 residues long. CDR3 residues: CASSAGTTTDTQYF. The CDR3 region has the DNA TGTGCCAGCAGTGCGGGCACGACCACAGATACGCAGTATTTT.

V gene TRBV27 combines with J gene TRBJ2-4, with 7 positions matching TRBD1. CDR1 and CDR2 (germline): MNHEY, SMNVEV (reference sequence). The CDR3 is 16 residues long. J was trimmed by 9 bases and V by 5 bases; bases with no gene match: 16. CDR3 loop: CASSPGQVGSWSIQYF. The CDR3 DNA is TGTGCCAGCAGTCCAGGACAGGTTGGCTCATGGAGCATTCAGTACTTC.

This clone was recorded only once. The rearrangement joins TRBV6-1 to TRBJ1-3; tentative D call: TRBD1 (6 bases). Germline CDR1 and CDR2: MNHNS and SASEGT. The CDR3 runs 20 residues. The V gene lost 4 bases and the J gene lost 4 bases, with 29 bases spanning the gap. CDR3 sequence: CASSALAELPGQISGNTIYF. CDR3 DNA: TGTGCCAGCAGTGCCCTGGCGGAGTTACCGGGACAAATAAGCGGAAACACCATATATTTT.

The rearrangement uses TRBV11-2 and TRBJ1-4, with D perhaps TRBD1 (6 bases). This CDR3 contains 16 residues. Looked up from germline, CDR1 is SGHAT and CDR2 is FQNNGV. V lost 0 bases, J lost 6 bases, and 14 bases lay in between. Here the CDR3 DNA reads TGTGCCAGCAGCTTAGATCTTGGGACATACTATGAAAAACTGTTTTTT. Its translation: CASSLDLGTYYEKLFF.

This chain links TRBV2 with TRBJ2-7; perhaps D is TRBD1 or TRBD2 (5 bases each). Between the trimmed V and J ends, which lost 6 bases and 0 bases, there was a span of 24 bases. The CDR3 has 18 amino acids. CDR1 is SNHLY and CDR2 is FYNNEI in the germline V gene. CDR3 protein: CASRAPAGFGTSSYEQYF. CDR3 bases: TGTGCCAGCAGGGCTCCGGCTGGATTCGGGACGAGCTCCTACGAGCAGTACTTC.

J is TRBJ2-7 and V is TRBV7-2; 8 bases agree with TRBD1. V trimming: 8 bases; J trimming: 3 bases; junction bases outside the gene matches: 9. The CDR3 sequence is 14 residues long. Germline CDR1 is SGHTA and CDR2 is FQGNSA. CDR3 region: CASGRGRFFYEQYF. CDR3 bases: TGTGCCAGCGGCAGGGGGCGCTTCTTCTACGAGCAGTACTTC. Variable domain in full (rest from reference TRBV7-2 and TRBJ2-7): GAGVSQSPSNKVTEKGKDVELRCDPISGHTALYWYRQSLGQGLEFLIYFQGNSAPDKSGLPSDRFSAERTGGSVSTLTIQRTQQEDSAVYLCASGRGRFFYEQYFGPGTRLTVT.

CDR3: CASSPYRLAGGQETQYF. The CDR3 DNA reads as TGTGCCAGCAGCCCCTATAGACTAGCGGGGGGGCAAGAGACCCAGTACTTC. The rearrangement links TRBV5-6 to TRBJ2-5; 14 bases fit TRBD2. V lost 4 bases to trimming and J lost 2 bases; unmatched junction nucleotides: 7. This CDR3 is built from 17 residues. Germline V lookup: CDR1 SGHDT, CDR2 YYEEEE. The full variable domain, its missing parts supplied by reference TRBV5-6 and TRBJ2-5, is DAGVTQSPTHLIKTRGQQVTLRCSPKSGHDTVSWYQQALGQGPQFIFQYYEEEERQRGNFPDRFSGHQFPNYSSELNVNALLLGDSALYLCASSPYRLAGGQETQYFGPGTRLLVL.

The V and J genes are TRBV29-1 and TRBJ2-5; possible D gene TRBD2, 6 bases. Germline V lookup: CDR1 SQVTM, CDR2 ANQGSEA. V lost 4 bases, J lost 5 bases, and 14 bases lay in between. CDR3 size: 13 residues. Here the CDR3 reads CSVGYSGGETQYF. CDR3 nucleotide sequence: TGCAGCGTTGGGTATAGCGGAGGGGAGACCCAGTACTTC.

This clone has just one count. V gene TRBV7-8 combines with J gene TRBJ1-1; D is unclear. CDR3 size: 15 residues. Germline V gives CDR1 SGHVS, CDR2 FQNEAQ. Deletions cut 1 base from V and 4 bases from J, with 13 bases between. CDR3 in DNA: TGTGCCAGCAGCTTAGGGGCGCGGGTCAGCACTGAAGCTTTCTTT. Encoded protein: CASSLGARVSTEAFF.